This T cell receptor (beta chain) came from a study of beta chain features in type 1 diabetes. General study findings and limits: Possible PCR preference for shorter templates applied equally to patients and controls.

Comment on this clone: Its cognate antigen is unknown. This same CDR3 is encoded by further DNA sequences in the sample.

This CDR3 has 13 residues. Germline CDR1 reads MGHDK; CDR2 reads SYGVNS. V dropped 4 bases and J dropped 7 bases, with 11 bases sitting between them. All of the isolated RNA was reverse transcribed, so expressed TCRB transcripts were sequenced. The method was immunoSEQ multiplex PCR; TCRdb's version includes in-frame clones alone and lacks a portion of them. Here the sample spans a few hundred thousand clones, less than 15% being singletons. The V gene is TRBV25-1, the J gene TRBJ1-5; D is perhaps TRBD1 (5 bases). The TCR originated in a woman aged 18 to 35 in good health. Material: naive CD4+ T cells from blood. The CDR3 protein is CASSGGRGQPQHF. The CDR3 bases are TGTGCCAGCAGTGGTGGAAGGGGCCAGCCCCAGCATTTT.